This T cell receptor beta chain is drawn from a study of cytomegalovirus exposure and HLA in healthy donors. V shed 5 bases, J shed 5 bases, and the junction held 10 bases outside the gene matches. This CDR3 has 15 residues. Germline V CDR1 and CDR2: MNHNS, SASEGT. Amplification used 60 Vbeta primers and 13 Jbeta primers. Repertoires were generated with immunoSEQ multiplex PCR, while TCRdb's copy carries only in-frame clones and drops some. Among fewer than 130,000 clones listed, about three quarters were seen once. The sequenced sample was PBMCs. The rearrangement joins TRBV6-1 to TRBJ1-1; 8 positions match TRBD1. The TCR was taken from a female donor in good health and CMV-seropositive. The CDR3 here is CASSSGQGGRTEAFF. CDR3 nucleotides: TGTGCCAGCAGTTCTGGACAGGGTGGGAGGACTGAAGCTTTCTTT.